A selection of T cell receptor beta chains follows, all from one sample in a study of T cell responses to AZD1222 COVID-19 vaccine. TCRdb's copy holds only in-frame clones and misses some; the assay was immunoSEQ multiplex PCR. The sample lists 120,000 or so clones; roughly nine tenths were seen once. The sample consisted of peripheral blood, taken on day 0 of AZD1222 vaccination. These TCRs come from an adult in good health. The conserved cysteine and the conserved F or W are not part of the CDR3 here. For some rows the clone size is stated as once, few or many, or as a class when expanded; others skip it.

J gene	clone size	CDR3 length	V gene	CDR3 protein
TRBJ1-3	NA	15	TRBV9	ASSVESLSISGNTIY
TRBJ2-2	NA	12	TRBV14	ASSRLGGPGELF
TRBJ2-1	NA	13	TRBV5-1	ASSLEDGGYNEQF
TRBJ1-6	many	13	TRBV5-5	ASSLQQGAGSPLH
TRBJ1-1	NA	10	TRBV12-3/TRBV12-4	ASSSSTGGAF
TRBJ2-3	NA	13	TRBV3-1/TRBV3-2	ASSQGATFFDTQY
TRBJ1-2	NA	11	TRBV7-2	ASSPGTLYGYT
TRBJ2-2	NA	11	TRBV2	ATEDGVTGELF
TRBJ1-2	once	11	TRBV6-5	ASTVGQGNGYT
TRBJ1-2	NA	10	TRBV12-3/TRBV12-4	ATSRGQGGYT
TRBJ2-1	once	14	TRBV11-2	ASSLVLSGGHNEQF
TRBJ2-3	NA	11	TRBV6-4	ASRASDGDTQY
TRBJ1-2	NA	12	TRBV6-6	ASSVIQGSYGYT
TRBJ2-5	NA	12	TRBV5-4	ASSPGYELETQY
TRBJ2-7	NA	11	TRBV6-6	ASSRTGRYEQY
TRBJ1-6	NA	14	TRBV9	ASSTQVDGANSPLH
TRBJ2-1	once	12	TRBV6-2/TRBV6-3	ASSINTGGGEQF
TRBJ2-7	once	14	TRBV27	ASSLSRQGSSSEQY
TRBJ1-1	NA	13	TRBV7-8	ASSSPDRGKTEAF
TRBJ1-5	NA	11	TRBV2	ASMRGQNQPQH
TRBJ2-3	NA	13	TRBV3-1/TRBV3-2	ASSRQTPSTDTQY
TRBJ2-2	NA	17	TRBV10-1	ASSESCRNGGSNTGELF
TRBJ2-7	NA	13	TRBV6-5	ASRSTGVVAYEQY
TRBJ1-6	NA	13	TRBV15	ATSRDRDLVSPLH
TRBJ2-2	NA	14	TRBV19	ASSIAARTNTGELF
TRBJ1-1	NA	14	TRBV11-2	ASSLDSAVRGTEAF
TRBJ1-2	NA	10	TRBV29-1	SVGQGLNGYT
TRBJ2-4	NA	14	TRBV18	ASSPISPIAKNIQY
TRBJ1-1	once	11	TRBV7-9	ASSLRGDTEAF
TRBJ1-2	NA	14	TRBV19	ASSISNRQGAGGYT
TRBJ1-2	NA	13	TRBV15	ATSTTQLSGDGYT
TRBJ2-2	once	13	TRBV5-8	ASSLGLGDTGELF
TRBJ2-1	NA	13	TRBV18	TSTPGTGDYNEQF
TRBJ1-5	NA	13	TRBV5-5	ASSFTGTSNQPQH
TRBJ2-7	NA	9	TRBV18	ASSPTYEQY
TRBJ1-1	NA	12	TRBV6-2/TRBV6-3	ASSSLTEGVEAF
TRBJ2-2	NA	14	TRBV11-2	ASSLRGGANTGELF
TRBJ2-1	NA	12	TRBV6-5	ASSYPTSYNEQF
TRBJ2-5	NA	14	TRBV5-1	ASSLGLAGELETQY
TRBJ2-2	NA	12	TRBV29-1	SVGQGSETGELF
TRBJ2-1	NA	12	TRBV7-9	ASQHATGRSEQF
TRBJ1-6	NA	13	TRBV6-5	ASSRTGAYNSPLH
TRBJ1-4	NA	16	TRBV4-2	ASSQEGQGSIGGEKLF
TRBJ1-5	NA	13	TRBV19	ASSMGAGFNQPQH
TRBJ1-1	NA	10	TRBV7-2	ASSSRGGLAF
TRBJ1-2	NA	12	TRBV2	ASSPRTHNYGYT
TRBJ2-7	NA	11	TRBV25-1	ASSDYETYEQY
TRBJ2-3	NA	11	TRBV29-1	SVTQGLTDTQY
TRBJ2-1	NA	10	TRBV12-3/TRBV12-4	ASSRTPGEQF
TRBJ2-1	NA	9	TRBV20-1	SARRDNEQF
TRBJ1-5	NA	9	TRBV28	ASSFNQPQH
TRBJ1-1	NA	11	TRBV12-3/TRBV12-4	ASSIQGNTEAF
TRBJ1-1	NA	17	TRBV7-2	ASSLGGISLTGRSTEAF